Here is one TCR beta chain with its context. Clones were read by immunoSEQ multiplex PCR, and TCRdb kept only the in-frame ones, dropping some. The top ten hold 1.3% of the sample, which has 35,000 to 45,000 clones, around 92% seen once. The data were obtained in a study of T cell changes during pregnancy in multiple sclerosis. CDR3 size: 17 residues. This chain connects TRBV12-2 to TRBJ2-3; no check of the table's D call, TRBD1, against the DNA was made. TRBV12-2 is a recognized pseudogene. The sequence was obtained from a female donor with multiple sclerosis, enrolled in a pregnancy study. The sequenced material came from peripheral blood. The CDR3 sequence: CASRFCRGQGGKDTQYF. The CDR3 bases are TGTGCAAGTCGCTTCTGTAGGGGACAGGGGGGTAAGGATACGCAGTATTTT.